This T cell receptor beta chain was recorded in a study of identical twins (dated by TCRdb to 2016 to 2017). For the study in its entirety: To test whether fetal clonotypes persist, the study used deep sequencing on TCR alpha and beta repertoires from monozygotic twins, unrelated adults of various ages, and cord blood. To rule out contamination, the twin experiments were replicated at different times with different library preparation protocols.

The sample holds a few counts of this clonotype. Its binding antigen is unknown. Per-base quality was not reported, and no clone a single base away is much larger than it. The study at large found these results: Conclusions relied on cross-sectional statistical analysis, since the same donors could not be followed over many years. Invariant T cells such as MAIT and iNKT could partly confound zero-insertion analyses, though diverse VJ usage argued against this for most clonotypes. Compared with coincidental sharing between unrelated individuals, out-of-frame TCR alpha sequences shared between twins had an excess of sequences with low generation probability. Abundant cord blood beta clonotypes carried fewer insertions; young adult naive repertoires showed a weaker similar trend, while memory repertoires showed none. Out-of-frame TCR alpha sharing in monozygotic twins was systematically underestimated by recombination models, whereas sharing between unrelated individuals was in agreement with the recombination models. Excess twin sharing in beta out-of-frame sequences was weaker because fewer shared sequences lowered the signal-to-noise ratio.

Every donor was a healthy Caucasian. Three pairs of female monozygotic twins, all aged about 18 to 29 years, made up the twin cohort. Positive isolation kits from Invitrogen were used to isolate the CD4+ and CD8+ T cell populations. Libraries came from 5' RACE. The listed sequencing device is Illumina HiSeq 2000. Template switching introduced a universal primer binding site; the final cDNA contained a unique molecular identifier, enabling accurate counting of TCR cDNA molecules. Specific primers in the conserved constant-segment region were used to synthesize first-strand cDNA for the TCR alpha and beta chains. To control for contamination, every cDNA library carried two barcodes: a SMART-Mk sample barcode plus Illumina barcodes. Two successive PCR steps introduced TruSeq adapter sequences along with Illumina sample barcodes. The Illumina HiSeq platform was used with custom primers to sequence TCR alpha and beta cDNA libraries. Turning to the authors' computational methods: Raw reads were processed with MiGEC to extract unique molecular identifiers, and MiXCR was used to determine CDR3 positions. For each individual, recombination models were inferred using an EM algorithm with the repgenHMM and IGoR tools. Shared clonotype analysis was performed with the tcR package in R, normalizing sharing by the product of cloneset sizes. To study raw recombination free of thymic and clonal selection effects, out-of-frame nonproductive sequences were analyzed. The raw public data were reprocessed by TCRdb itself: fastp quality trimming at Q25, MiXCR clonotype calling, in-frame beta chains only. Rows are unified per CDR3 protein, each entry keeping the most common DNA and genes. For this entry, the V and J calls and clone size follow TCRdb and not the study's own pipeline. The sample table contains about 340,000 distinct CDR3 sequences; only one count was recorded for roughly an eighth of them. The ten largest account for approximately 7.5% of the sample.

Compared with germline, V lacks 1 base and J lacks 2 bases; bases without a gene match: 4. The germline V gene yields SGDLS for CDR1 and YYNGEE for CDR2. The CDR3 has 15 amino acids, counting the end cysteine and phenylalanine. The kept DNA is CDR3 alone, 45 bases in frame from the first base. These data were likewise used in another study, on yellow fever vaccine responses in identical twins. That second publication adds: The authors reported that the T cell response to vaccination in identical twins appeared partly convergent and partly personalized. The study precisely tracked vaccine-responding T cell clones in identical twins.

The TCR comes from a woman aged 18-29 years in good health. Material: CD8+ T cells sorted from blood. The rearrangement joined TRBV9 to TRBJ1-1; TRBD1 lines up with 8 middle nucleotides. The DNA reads TGTGCCAGCAGCGTATGGGCAGGGGGCAACACTGAAGCTTTCTTT. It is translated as CASSVWAGGNTEAFF.